The rows below give T cell receptor beta chains drawn from one sample of a study of cytomegalovirus exposure and HLA in healthy donors. TCRdb's table, derived via immunoSEQ multiplex PCR, lists solely in-frame clones and lacks some. This table holds some 60,000 clones. Source material: PBMCs. The receptors were gathered from a man aged 30-40 years in good health and CMV-seropositive. Both conserved end residues are part of each CDR3. D genes are given only for firm matches.

V	J	D	length	DNA	CDR3
TRBV10-2	TRBJ2-6	.	15	TGCGCCAGCAAACCTCCAGTCTCTGGGGCCAACGTCCTGACTTTC	CASKPPVSGANVLTF
TRBV30	TRBJ2-7	TRBD1	12	TGTGCTTTGGACAGGGGCTCCTACGAGCAGTACTTC	CALDRGSYEQYF
TRBV5-6	TRBJ1-2	.	14	TGTGCCAGCAGCTTGGTAGCGGGAGGCTATGGCTACACCTTC	CASSLVAGGYGYTF
TRBV29-1	TRBJ2-6	.	13	TGCAGCGTCAAGAGCCCTGGGGCCAACGTCCTGACTTTC	CSVKSPGANVLTF
TRBV10-1	TRBJ2-1	TRBD2	20	TGCGCCAGCAGTGAGTCGATCGCGGGGGATTGGTCCTCAAACTACAATGAGCAGTTCTTC	CASSESIAGDWSSNYNEQFF
TRBV13	TRBJ2-7	.	11	TGTGCCAGCAGCGGCCCCTACGAGCAGTACTTC	CASSGPYEQYF
TRBV30	TRBJ1-2	TRBD1	15	TGTGCCTGGACCTCATACAGGGGGCCTGACTATGGCTACACCTTC	CAWTSYRGPDYGYTF
TRBV30	TRBJ1-1	.	13	TGTGCCTGGAGTGTAATTTCTCTCGCTGAAGCTTTCTTT	CAWSVISLAEAFF
TRBV9	TRBJ2-1	TRBD1	14	TGTGCCAGCAGCGTCGGGCAGGGGGAAATCGAGCAGTTCTTC	CASSVGQGEIEQFF
TRBV5-1	TRBJ1-1	.	16	TGCGCCAGCAGCTTGGTTGCAGGGGATATGAACACTGAAGCTTTCTTT	CASSLVAGDMNTEAFF
TRBV4-1	TRBJ2-7	.	15	TGCGCCAGCAGCCAAGAACGAGGGTCCCCCTACGAGCAGTACTTC	CASSQERGSPYEQYF
TRBV4-1	TRBJ2-7	TRBD2	16	TGCGCCAGCAGCCAAGATCTGAGCGGGGGGGCCTACGAGCAGTACTTC	CASSQDLSGGAYEQYF
TRBV5-1	TRBJ1-2	.	14	TGCGCCAGCAGCCAGGGAAAGGGGGACTATGGCTACACCTTC	CASSQGKGDYGYTF
TRBV4-1	TRBJ2-4	.	16	TGCGCCAGCAGCCAAGATGGGGCGGGGGCCAAAAACATTCAGTACTTC	CASSQDGAGAKNIQYF
TRBV7-9	TRBJ2-2	.	14	TGTGCCAGCAGCTTTTCCGGGAGTAACGGGGAGCTGTTTTTT	CASSFSGSNGELFF
TRBV21-1	TRBJ2-3	.	17	TGTGCCAGCAGCAACGCCTTTCTAGCGGGGGGCCCAGATACGCAGTATTTT	CASSNAFLAGGPDTQYF
TRBV10-3	TRBJ2-1	.	14	TGTGCCATCAGTGATGCAGGGGAAAGCAATGAGCAGTTCTTC	CAISDAGESNEQFF
TRBV30	TRBJ2-7	.	12	TGTGCCTGGAGTGTAAGCTACCACGAGCAGTACTTC	CAWSVSYHEQYF
TRBV11-3	TRBJ1-1	.	13	TGTGCCAGCAGCTTGGAGGAGAACACTGAAGCTTTCTTT	CASSLEENTEAFF
TRBV18	TRBJ2-7	TRBD2	24	TGTGCCAGCTCACCAGTTGGATTACTAGCGGGGGGGCGAACCTCTCAATCACTGCTTGGGGAGCAGTACTTC	CASSPVGLLAGGRTSQSLLGEQYF
TRBV29-1	TRBJ1-2	.	13	TGCAGCGTTAGCCCCCCGAGGAACTATGGCTACACCTTC	CSVSPPRNYGYTF
TRBV2	TRBJ2-1	TRBD1	14	TGTGCCAGCAGTGGACAGGGGGGCTACAATGAGCAGTTCTTC	CASSGQGGYNEQFF
TRBV30	TRBJ1-2	TRBD1	15	TGTGCCGGGAGTTCAACAAGCCAGGGGGCTGGTGGCTACACCTTC	CAGSSTSQGAGGYTF
TRBV15	TRBJ2-7	.	12	TGTGCCACCAGCAGATCGGGCTACGAGCAGTACTTC	CATSRSGYEQYF
TRBV19	TRBJ1-1	TRBD1	14	TGTGCCAGTAGTCTCGGACAGGGATGGACTGAAGCTTTCTTT	CASSLGQGWTEAFF
TRBV4-2	TRBJ2-2	TRBD1	18	TGTGCCAGCAGCCCCGTCACAGGGGGCGTTTTCCGGACCGGGGAGCTGTTTTTT	CASSPVTGGVFRTGELFF
TRBV5-1	TRBJ1-4	TRBD1	14	TGCGCCAGCAGGACAGGGGAGTGGGGTGAAAAACTGTTTTTT	CASRTGEWGEKLFF
TRBV6-6	TRBJ2-3	TRBD1	14	TGTGCCACCACCCGGGACAGGCCAACAGATACGCAGTATTTT	CATTRDRPTDTQYF
TRBV4-2	TRBJ1-2	TRBD1	16	TGTGCCAGCAGGGAAGGGACAGCTTTTGGAAGCTATGGCTACACCTTC	CASREGTAFGSYGYTF
TRBV5-1	TRBJ2-5	.	13	TGCGCCAGCAGCTTGGGAGGGCAAGAGACCCAGTACTTC	CASSLGGQETQYF
TRBV11-2	TRBJ2-3	TRBD2	19	TGTGCCAGCAGCACCCGTGGGACTAGCGGGAGCAGGAGCACAGATACGCAGTATTTT	CASSTRGTSGSRSTDTQYF
TRBV27	TRBJ1-6	.	20	TGTGCCAGCAGTTTGGAACGGCCGACAGTCGTCGGCTCCTATAATTCACCCCTCCACTTT	CASSLERPTVVGSYNSPLHF
TRBV11-3	TRBJ2-1	TRBD2	15	TGTGCCAGCAGCTTAGATGCGGGGGCCTACAATGAGCAGTTCTTC	CASSLDAGAYNEQFF
TRBV30	TRBJ1-1	.	12	TGTGCCTGGAGGGGCAATCCCATTCGGGCTTTCTTT	CAWRGNPIRAFF
TRBV5-4	TRBJ2-1	.	13	TGTGCCAGCAGCATCGACAGTATCAATGAGCAGTTCTTC	CASSIDSINEQFF
TRBV19	TRBJ2-7	TRBD1	15	TGTGCCAGTAGTACAGGGGACAGGGGAGTCTACGAGCAGTACTTC	CASSTGDRGVYEQYF
TRBV30	TRBJ2-7	TRBD1	13	TGTGCCTGGAGAAGGACAGGGTCGAGGGGTTGGTACTTC	CAWRRTGSRGWYF
TRBV5-1	TRBJ2-7	.	13	TGCGCCAGCAGCATCGACAGCAAGTCCGAGCAGTACTTC	CASSIDSKSEQYF
TRBV30	TRBJ2-7	TRBD1	15	TGTGCCTGGAGTTACCAGGGGGCCTTACCCTACGAGCAGTACTTC	CAWSYQGALPYEQYF
TRBV6-1	TRBJ2-5	.	15	TGTGCCAGCAGTGTGGAGTGGTCCCGGGGAGAGACCCAGTACTTC	CASSVEWSRGETQYF
TRBV12-5	TRBJ1-6	TRBD1	14	TGTGCTAGTGGTCTGGGACAGGAGAATTCACCCCTCCACTTT	CASGLGQENSPLHF
TRBV29-1	TRBJ1-2	.	13	TGCAGCGTTTACCAACAGAGAGGGTATGGCTACACCTTC	CSVYQQRGYGYTF
TRBV30	TRBJ2-1	TRBD2	14	TGTGTCTATCGGGCTAGCGGGAATTGGAATGAGCAGTTCTTC	CVYRASGNWNEQFF
TRBV4-1	TRBJ1-2	.	16	TGCGCCAGCAGCCAAGTGGCGGCGGGTATGGACTATGGCTACACCTTC	CASSQVAAGMDYGYTF
TRBV19	TRBJ2-2	TRBD1	14	TGTGCCAGTAGTCCGGGGACAGGCACCGGGGAGCTGTTTTTT	CASSPGTGTGELFF
TRBV10-1	TRBJ2-1	.	16	TGCGCCAGCAGTGATGCCGACTCAAGCTCCTACAATGAGCAGTTCTTC	CASSDADSSSYNEQFF
TRBV7-2	TRBJ2-7	.	12	TGTGCCAGCAGCAGCAGCGGCTACGAGCAGTACTTC	CASSSSGYEQYF
TRBV11-3	TRBJ2-1	TRBD2	14	TGTGCCAGCAGCTTCTGGCGGGGGGTCAATGAGCAGTTCTTC	CASSFWRGVNEQFF
TRBV19	TRBJ1-2	.	12	TGTGCCAGTCGCGCGGGGGCTTACGGCTACACCTTC	CASRAGAYGYTF
TRBV13	TRBJ1-5	.	14	TGTGCCAGCAGCTTAGGACAGGCGGGACAGCCCCAGCATTTT	CASSLGQAGQPQHF
TRBV2	TRBJ2-5	.	17	TGTGCCAGCAGAGAAGGTTCAGGGGGGCTGAGCCAAGAGACCCAGTACTTC	CASREGSGGLSQETQYF
TRBV5-5	TRBJ2-2	TRBD1	15	TGTGCCAGCAGCATGGACAGGGCGGGCACCGGGGAGCTGTTTTTT	CASSMDRAGTGELFF
TRBV5-4	TRBJ2-7	TRBD1	13	TGTGCCAGCAGCCGGACAGGGACCTACGAGCAGTACTTC	CASSRTGTYEQYF
TRBV9	TRBJ2-1	TRBD2	15	TGTGCCAGCAGCGTAGCTAGCGGGGATGTGGATGAGCAGTTCTTC	CASSVASGDVDEQFF
TRBV19	TRBJ2-7	TRBD2	15	TGTGCCAGTAGTGTCTCGACTAGCGCGATGTACGAGCAGTACTTC	CASSVSTSAMYEQYF
TRBV5-1	TRBJ1-1	.	14	TGCGCCAGCAGCTTGGGAGGGACGGGACTTGAAGCTTTCTTT	CASSLGGTGLEAFF
TRBV25-1	TRBJ1-2	TRBD1	17	TGTGCCAGCAGTGAAAGCGGATTTACAGGGGGAGGCTATGGCTACACCTTC	CASSESGFTGGGYGYTF
TRBV7-7	TRBJ2-7	TRBD1	15	TGTGCTAGCAGCCCGGGACAGGGAACCCCCTACGAGCAGTACTTC	CASSPGQGTPYEQYF
TRBV15	TRBJ1-4	.	16	TGTGCCACCAGCAGAGGACGGGGACAAATACAAGAAAAACTGTTTTTT	CATSRGRGQIQEKLFF
TRBV10-3	TRBJ2-2	.	14	TGTGCCATCAGGAGGACAGCGAACACCGGGGAGCTGTTTTTT	CAIRRTANTGELFF